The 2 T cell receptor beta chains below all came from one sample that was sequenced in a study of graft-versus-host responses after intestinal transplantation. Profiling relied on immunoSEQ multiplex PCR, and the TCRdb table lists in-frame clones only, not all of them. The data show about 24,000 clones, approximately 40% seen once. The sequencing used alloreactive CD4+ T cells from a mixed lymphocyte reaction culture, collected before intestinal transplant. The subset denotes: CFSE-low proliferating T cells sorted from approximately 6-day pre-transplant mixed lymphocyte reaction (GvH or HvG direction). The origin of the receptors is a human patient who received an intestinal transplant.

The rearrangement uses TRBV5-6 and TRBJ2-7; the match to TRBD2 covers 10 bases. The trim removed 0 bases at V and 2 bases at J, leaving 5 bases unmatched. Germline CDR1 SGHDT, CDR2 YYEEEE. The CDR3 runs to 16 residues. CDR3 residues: CASSLAGTSVPYEQYF. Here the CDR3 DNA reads TGTGCCAGCAGCTTGGCCGGGACTAGCGTGCCCTACGAGCAGTACTTC.

CDR3 sequence reads: CASSQDPVERAGGGYTF. DNA for the CDR3: TGTGCCAGCAGCCAAGATCCTGTCGAGAGGGCCGGCGGCGGCTACACCTTC. The chain links TRBV14 to TRBJ1-2; no clear D gene. Germline assignment: CDR1 SGHDN and CDR2 FVKESK. The CDR3 loop spans 17 amino acids. Trimming left V 0 bases short and J 8 bases short, with 22 bases between. Variable domain in full (rest from reference TRBV14 and TRBJ1-2): EAGVTQFPSHSVIEKGQTVTLRCDPISGHDNLYWYRRVMGKEIKFLLHFVKESKQDESGMPNNRFLAERTGGTYSTLKVQPAELEDSGVYFCASSQDPVERAGGGYTFGSGTRLTVV.